This entry lists 11 T cell receptor beta chains sequenced from one sample in a study of cytomegalovirus exposure and HLA in healthy donors. PCR used 60 Vbeta primers and 13 Jbeta primers. TCRdb's table, derived via immunoSEQ multiplex PCR, lists solely in-frame clones and lacks some. The profile shows some 200,000 clones, 65% to 85% of them singletons. Sequencing input: PBMCs. Source of these receptors: a man aged 50-59 years in good health and CMV-seronegative.

The chain employs TRBV7-9 and TRBJ1-2; no reliable D call. V lost 5 bases, J lost 8 bases, and 15 bases lay in between. This CDR3 is built from 13 residues. Per germline, CDR1 SEHNR and CDR2 FQNEAQ (reference sequence). Here the CDR3 DNA reads TGTGCCAGCAGCGCTGAGGGTGCGGGAGGCTACACCTTC. Residues: CASSAEGAGGYTF.

This clone was picked up a small number of times. The chain combines TRBV19 with TRBJ2-3, with 8 nucleotides matching TRBD1. The CDR3 sequence is 15 residues long. V gave up 3 bases and J gave up 3 bases; unmatched junction bases: 5. Germline V gene sequence: CDR1 LNHDA, CDR2 SQIVND (reference sequence). The CDR3 loop is CASSIGQGATDTQYF. CDR3 nucleotides: TGTGCCAGTAGTATTGGGCAGGGGGCGACAGATACGCAGTATTTT. Variable domain in full (rest from reference TRBV19 and TRBJ2-3): DGGITQSPKYLFRKEGQNVTLSCEQNLNHDAMYWYRQDPGQGLRLIYYSQIVNDFQKGDIAEGYSVSREKKESFPLTVTSAQKNPTAFYLCASSIGQGATDTQYFGPGTRLTVL.

This clone was seen just once. V gene TRBV27 combines with J gene TRBJ2-2, with 10 bases identical to TRBD1. The CDR3 has 17 amino acids. Germline V CDR1 and CDR2: MNHEY, SMNVEV (reference sequence). J gave up 6 bases and V 6 bases, and 13 bases lay outside the gene matches. CDR3 protein: CASSRQGAVSAAGELFF. The DNA of the CDR3 is TGTGCCAGCAGCCGACAGGGGGCCGTCTCGGCCGCCGGGGAGCTGTTTTTT.

The rearrangement links TRBV19 to TRBJ2-7; 7 bases agree with TRBD1. The CDR3 runs to 16 residues. Germline values: CDR1 LNHDA, CDR2 SQIVND (reference sequence). Trimming at V came to 3 bases and at J to 3 bases, leaving 11 bases not matched to a gene. CDR3 residues: CASSIRAAGGYYEQYF. CDR3 coding DNA: TGTGCCAGTAGTATCCGGGCGGCAGGGGGATACTACGAGCAGTACTTC. The full variable domain, in which reference TRBV19 and TRBJ2-7 provide the parts outside the CDR3, is DGGITQSPKYLFRKEGQNVTLSCEQNLNHDAMYWYRQDPGQGLRLIYYSQIVNDFQKGDIAEGYSVSREKKESFPLTVTSAQKNPTAFYLCASSIRAAGGYYEQYFGPGTRLTVT.

The genes are TRBV5-6 and TRBJ2-3, with D perhaps matching TRBD2 (6 bases). Trimming left V 0 bases short and J 0 bases short, with 8 bases between. The CDR3 contains 15 residues. Germline V lookup: CDR1 SGHDT, CDR2 YYEEEE. The CDR3 loop is CASSLDGGSTDTQYF. Here the CDR3 DNA reads TGTGCCAGCAGCTTGGATGGAGGGAGCACAGATACGCAGTATTTT.

With regard to this clone: This sample also contains other DNA sequences that code for the same CDR3. The chain couples TRBV6-1 to TRBJ1-5; D is unresolved. CDR3 length equals 14 residues. Trimming took off 2 bases at V and 7 bases at J, with 12 bases between the two ends. Looked up from germline, CDR1 is MNHNS and CDR2 is SASEGT. This chain's CDR3 is CASSERTGGQPQHF. In nucleotides, the CDR3 is TGTGCCAGCAGTGAACGGACCGGAGGGCAGCCCCAGCATTTT.

This chain uses TRBV25-1 with TRBJ1-2, with TRBD1 matching over 8 bases. V was pared by 2 bases and J by 8 bases, with 7 bases of the junction left unmatched. Germline V gives CDR1 MGHDK, CDR2 SYGVNS. The CDR3 covers 14 residues. CDR3 region: CASSETGGNGGYTF. The CDR3 nucleotides read TGTGCCAGCAGTGAAACAGGGGGAAATGGCGGCTACACCTTC.

This rearrangement joins TRBV18 to TRBJ1-3, with D uncertain. The germline V and J ends were trimmed by 3 bases and 2 bases, with 11 bases remaining between them. The CDR3 spans 15 residues. Germline CDR1 is KGHSH and CDR2 is LQKENI. CDR3 amino acids: CASSPPSSPGNTIYF. CDR3 in DNA: TGTGCCAGCTCACCCCCTAGTAGCCCTGGAAACACCATATATTTT.

This chain uses TRBV5-6 with TRBJ2-2; TRBD2 might be the D (5 bases). This CDR3 is 14 amino acids long. V shed 4 bases and J shed 7 bases, with 14 bases lying between them. Germline V CDR1 and CDR2: SGHDT, YYEEEE. CDR3 nucleotide sequence: TGTGCCAGCAGCAGCCGGGGTGTCCTCGGGGAGCTGTTTTTT. Translated, it gives CASSSRGVLGELFF.

In regard to this clone: At one of its ends the junction is not consistent with the germline gene, which may arise from a read error. The rearrangement joins TRBV7-9 to TRBJ2-5; possible D gene TRBD1, 7 bases. The CDR3 runs 16 residues. CDR1 SEHNR and CDR2 FQNEAQ come from the germline V gene (reference sequence). The CDR3 reads CSSSLRQGGGQETQYF. The CDR3 DNA is TGTTCCAGCAGCTTGAGACAGGGAGGAGGGCAAGAGACCCAGTACTTC. Complete variable domain (other parts from reference TRBV7-9 and TRBJ2-5): DTGVSQNPRHKITKRGQNVTFRCDPISEHNRLYWYRQTLGQGPEFLTYFQNEAQLEKSRLLSDRFSAERPKGSFSTLEIQRTEQGDSAMYLCSSSLRQGGGQETQYFGPGTRLLVL.

The CDR3 loop is CASSDREVDGYTF. CDR3 in DNA: TGTGCCAGCAGCGACAGGGAAGTGGATGGCTACACCTTC. The chain uses TRBV5-6 and TRBJ1-2, with 7 bases that match TRBD1. The CDR3 loop spans 13 amino acids. The V gene's germline CDR1 is SGHDT and CDR2 YYEEEE. After removal of 4 bases from V and 6 bases from J, the junction contained 6 bases not matched to a gene.